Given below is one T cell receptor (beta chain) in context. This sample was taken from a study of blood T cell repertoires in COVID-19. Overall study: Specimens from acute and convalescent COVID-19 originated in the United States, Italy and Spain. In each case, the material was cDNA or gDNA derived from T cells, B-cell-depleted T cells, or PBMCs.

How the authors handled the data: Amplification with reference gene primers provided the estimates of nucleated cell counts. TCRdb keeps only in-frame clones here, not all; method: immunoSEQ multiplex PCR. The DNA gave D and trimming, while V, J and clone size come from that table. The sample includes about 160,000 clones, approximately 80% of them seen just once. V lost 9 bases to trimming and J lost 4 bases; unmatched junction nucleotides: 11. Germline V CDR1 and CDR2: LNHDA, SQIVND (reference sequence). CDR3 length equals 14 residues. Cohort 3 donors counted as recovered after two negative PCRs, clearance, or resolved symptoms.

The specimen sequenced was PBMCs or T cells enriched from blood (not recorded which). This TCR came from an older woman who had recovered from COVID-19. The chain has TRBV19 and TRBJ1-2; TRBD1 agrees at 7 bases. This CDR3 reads CASLKKTGSYGYTF. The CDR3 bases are TGTGCCAGCTTGAAAAAGACAGGGAGCTATGGCTACACCTTC.